The source of this TCR beta chain is a study of OX40 agonist ivuxolimab in advanced cancers. About the research overall: Treatment of patients was with ivuxolimab, an agonistic anti-OX40 (CD134) antibody. A diagnosis of hepatocellular carcinoma, melanoma, renal cell or head and neck cancer was present in dose-escalation patients. Eligibility admitted prior anti-PD-1, anti-PD-L1 or anti-CTLA-4 therapy; about 40% had some. General study points: Clonal expansion was seen in CD4+ and CD8+ blood T cells by week 6 at 0.1 to 3.0 mg/kg.

This CDR3 is 16 amino acids long. Germline CDR1 is GTSNPN and CDR2 is SVGIG (reference sequence). V lost 3 bases, J lost 3 bases, and 11 bases stayed unmatched. Sequencing used immunoSEQ multiplex PCR; TCRdb keeps in-frame clones, though not all of them. The data show fewer than 65,000 clones, roughly 88% seen once. In the case of this clone: Its cognate antigen is unknown.

This TCR was sampled from an adult with an advanced solid tumor such as melanoma, head and neck, liver or kidney cancer. The sequences come from CD4+ or CD8+ T cells sorted from blood, collected in a trial of the OX40 agonist ivuxolimab. The gene calls are TRBV30 and TRBJ1-2; 9 bases are shared with TRBD1. The CDR3 spells CAWRGTGRRKDYGYTF. The DNA of the CDR3 is TGTGCCTGGAGAGGGACAGGGAGACGTAAGGACTATGGCTACACCTTC.